This TCR beta chain was captured by sequencing in a study of identical twins. TCRdb re-called the 5' RACE reads with MiXCR, one entry per CDR3 protein. The sample includes hundreds of thousands of distinct CDR3 sequences, roughly 6.2% of them seen just once. Germline loops: CDR1 SGHTA, CDR2 FQGNSA. J gave up 2 bases and V 5 bases, and 2 bases lay outside the gene matches. This CDR3 has 13 amino acids. The clonotype comes from a man younger than 30 in good health. The gene calls are TRBV7-2 and TRBJ2-7; 8 bases are a match to TRBD1. Specimen: naive T cells sorted from blood. CDR3 DNA sequence: TGTGCCAGCAGCAAACAGGGGGCCTACGAGCAGTACTTC. It specifies CASSKQGAYEQYF.